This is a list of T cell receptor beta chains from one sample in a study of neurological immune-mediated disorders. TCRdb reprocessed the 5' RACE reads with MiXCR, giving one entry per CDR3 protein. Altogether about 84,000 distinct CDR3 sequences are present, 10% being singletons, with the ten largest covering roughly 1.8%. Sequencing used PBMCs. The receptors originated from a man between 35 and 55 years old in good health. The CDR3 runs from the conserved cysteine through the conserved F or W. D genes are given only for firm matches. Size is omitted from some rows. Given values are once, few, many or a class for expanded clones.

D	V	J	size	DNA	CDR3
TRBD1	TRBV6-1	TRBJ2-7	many	TGTGCCACACAGGGGCCACACTCCTACGAGCAGTACTTC	CATQGPHSYEQYF
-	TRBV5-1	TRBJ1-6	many	TGCGCCAGCAGCTCGATGGATCGGGGGAAGAATTCACCCCTCCACTTT	CASSSMDRGKNSPLHF
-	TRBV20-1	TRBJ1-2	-	TGCAGTGCTAGAGATGGGAAGGTGTCGGCTGGAGGCTACACCTTC	CSARDGKVSAGGYTF
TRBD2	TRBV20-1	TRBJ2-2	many	TGCAGTGCCTTCGCTAGCGGGGGGGCCGGGGAGCTGTTTTTT	CSAFASGGAGELFF
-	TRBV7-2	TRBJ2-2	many	TGTGCCAGCAGCACCCTTCATACCGTCAAGACTCGAGGGAACACCGGGGAGCTGTTTTTT	CASSTLHTVKTRGNTGELFF
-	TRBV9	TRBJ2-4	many	TGTGCCAGCAGCGAAGGGGTCAAGGGGGACATTCAGTACTTC	CASSEGVKGDIQYF
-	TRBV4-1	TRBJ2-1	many	TGCGCCAGCAGCCACGGGGCGAGCTCCTACAATGAGCAGTTCTTC	CASSHGASSYNEQFF
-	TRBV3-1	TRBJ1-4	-	TGTGCCAGCAGCCACCCAACTTTCGGAGGAAAACTGTTTTTT	CASSHPTFGGKLFF
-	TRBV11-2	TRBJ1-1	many	TGTGCCAGCAGCTACAGGGTTCGGACTGAAGCTTTCTTT	CASSYRVRTEAFF
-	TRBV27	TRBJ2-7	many	TGTGCCAGCCGCGACGGAAACTCCTACGAGCAGTACTTC	CASRDGNSYEQYF
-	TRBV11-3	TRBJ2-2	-	TGTGCCAGCAGCTCGGGGACGGCGAACACCGGGGAGCTGTTTTTT	CASSSGTANTGELFF
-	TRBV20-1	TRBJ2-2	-	TGCAGTGCTAGAGACAGAACTACCAGGGAGCTGTTTTTT	CSARDRTTRELFF
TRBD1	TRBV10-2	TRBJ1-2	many	TGCGCCAGCAGTCCGGGGGACAGGGGCGATCCTAACTATGGCTACACCTTC	CASSPGDRGDPNYGYTF
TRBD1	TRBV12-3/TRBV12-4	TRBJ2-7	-	TGTGCCAGCAGTCCACAGGGGTCTCTATCCTACGAGCAGTACTTC	CASSPQGSLSYEQYF
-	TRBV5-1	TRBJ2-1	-	TGCGCCAGCAGCTTGGATCCGGGTAGAGACAATGAGCAGTTCTTC	CASSLDPGRDNEQFF
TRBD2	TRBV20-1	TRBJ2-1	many	TGCAGTGCTTCTCAAGGACTAGTATCCAATGAGCAGTTCTTC	CSASQGLVSNEQFF
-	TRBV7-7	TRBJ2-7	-	TGTGCCAGCAGCAATGACAGAGGCGGCCCCCAGAGATACGAGCAGTACTTC	CASSNDRGGPQRYEQYF
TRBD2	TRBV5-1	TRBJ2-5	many	TGCGCCAGCAGCTCGGCGGGAGCGGGGGAGACCCAGTACTTC	CASSSAGAGETQYF
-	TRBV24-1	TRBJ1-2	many	TGTGCCACCAGTGATCCTGCCACAGGGACCTATGGCTACACCTTC	CATSDPATGTYGYTF
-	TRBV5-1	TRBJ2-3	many	TGCGCCAGCAGCTTGTCGGAATACACAGATACGCAGTATTTT	CASSLSEYTDTQYF
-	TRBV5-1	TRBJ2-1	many	TGCGCCAGCAGCCCAACCACCGGGACTGGGCACAATGAGCAGTTCTTC	CASSPTTGTGHNEQFF
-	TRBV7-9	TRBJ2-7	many	TGTGCCAGCAGCTTCGCGGACCGTCAAGACGAGCAGTACTTC	CASSFADRQDEQYF